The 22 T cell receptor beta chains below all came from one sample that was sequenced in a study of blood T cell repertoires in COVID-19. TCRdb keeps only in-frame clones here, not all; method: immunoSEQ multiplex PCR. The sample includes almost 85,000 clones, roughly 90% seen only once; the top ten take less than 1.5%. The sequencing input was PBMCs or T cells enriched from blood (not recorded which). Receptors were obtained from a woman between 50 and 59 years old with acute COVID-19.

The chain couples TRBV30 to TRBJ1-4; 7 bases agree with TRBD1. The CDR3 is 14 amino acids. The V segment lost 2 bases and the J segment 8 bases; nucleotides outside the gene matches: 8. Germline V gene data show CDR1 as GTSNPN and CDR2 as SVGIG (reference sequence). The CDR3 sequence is CAWSTRQGREKLFF. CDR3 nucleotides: TGTGCCTGGAGTACAAGACAGGGCCGGGAAAAACTGTTTTTT. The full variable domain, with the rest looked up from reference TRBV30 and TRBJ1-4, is SQTIHQWPATLVQPVGSPLSLECTVEGTSNPNLYWYRQAAGRGLQLLFYSVGIGQISSEVPQNLSASRPQDRQFILSSKKLLLSDSGFYLCAWSTRQGREKLFFGSGTQLSVL.

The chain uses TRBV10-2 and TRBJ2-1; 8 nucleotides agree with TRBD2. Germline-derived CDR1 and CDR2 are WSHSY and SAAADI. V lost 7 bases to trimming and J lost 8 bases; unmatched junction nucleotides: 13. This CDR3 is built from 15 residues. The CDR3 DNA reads TGCGCCAGCACAGACCTCCGGGAGGGCGTGGATGAGCAGTTCTTC. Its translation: CASTDLREGVDEQFF.

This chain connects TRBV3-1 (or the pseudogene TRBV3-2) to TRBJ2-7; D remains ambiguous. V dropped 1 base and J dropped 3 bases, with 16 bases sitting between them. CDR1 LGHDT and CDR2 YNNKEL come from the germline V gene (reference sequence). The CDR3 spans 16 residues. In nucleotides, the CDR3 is TGTGCCAGCAGCCAAGCCTTCCCCCGGGTTGACTACGAGCAGTACTTC. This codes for CASSQAFPRVDYEQYF.

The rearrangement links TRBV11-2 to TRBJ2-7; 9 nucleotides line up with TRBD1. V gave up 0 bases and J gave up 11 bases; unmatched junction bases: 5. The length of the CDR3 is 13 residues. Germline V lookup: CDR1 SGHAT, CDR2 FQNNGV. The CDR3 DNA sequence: TGTGCCAGCAGCTTAGAGACGGGGACAGGGAAGTACTTC. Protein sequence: CASSLETGTGKYF.

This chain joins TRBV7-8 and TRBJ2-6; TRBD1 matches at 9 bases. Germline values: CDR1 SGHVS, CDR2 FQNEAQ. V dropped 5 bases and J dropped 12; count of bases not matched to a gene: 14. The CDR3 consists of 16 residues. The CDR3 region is CASSTTDRGIHIVLTF. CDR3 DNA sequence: TGTGCCAGCAGCACCACGGACAGGGGTATTCACATCGTCCTGACTTTC.

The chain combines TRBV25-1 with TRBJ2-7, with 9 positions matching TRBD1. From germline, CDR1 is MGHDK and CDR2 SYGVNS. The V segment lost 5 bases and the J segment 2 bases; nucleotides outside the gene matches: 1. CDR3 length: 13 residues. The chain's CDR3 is CASSRQGAYEQYF. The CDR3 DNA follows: TGTGCCAGCAGTAGACAGGGGGCCTACGAGCAGTACTTC.

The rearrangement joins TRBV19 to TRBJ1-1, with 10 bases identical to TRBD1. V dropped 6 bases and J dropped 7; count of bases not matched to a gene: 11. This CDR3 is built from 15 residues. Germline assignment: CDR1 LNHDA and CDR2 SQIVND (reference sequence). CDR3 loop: CASRTDRGRALEAFF. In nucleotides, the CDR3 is TGTGCCAGTAGGACAGACAGGGGGCGAGCTCTTGAAGCTTTCTTT.

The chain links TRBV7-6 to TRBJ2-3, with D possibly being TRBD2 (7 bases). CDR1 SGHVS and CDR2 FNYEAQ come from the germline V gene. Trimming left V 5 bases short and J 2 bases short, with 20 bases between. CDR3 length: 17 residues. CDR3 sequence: CASSRRARGGLTDTQYF. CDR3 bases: TGTGCCAGCAGCCGAAGGGCTAGGGGGGGACTCACAGATACGCAGTATTTT. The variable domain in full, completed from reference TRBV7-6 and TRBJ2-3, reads GAGVSQSPRYKVTKRGQDVALRCDPISGHVSLYWYRQALGQGPEFLTYFNYEAQQDKSGLPNDRFSAERPEGSISTLTIQRTEQRDSAMYRCASSRRARGGLTDTQYFGPGTRLTVL.

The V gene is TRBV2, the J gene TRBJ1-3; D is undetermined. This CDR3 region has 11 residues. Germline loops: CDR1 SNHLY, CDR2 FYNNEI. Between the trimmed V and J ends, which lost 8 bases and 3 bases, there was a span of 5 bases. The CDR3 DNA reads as TGTGCCAGCGAGGGTGGAAACACCATATATTTT. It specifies CASEGGNTIYF. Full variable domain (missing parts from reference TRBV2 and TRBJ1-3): EPEVTQTPSHQVTQMGQEVILRCVPISNHLYFYWYRQILGQKVEFLVSFYNNEISEKSEIFDDQFSVERPDGSNFTLKIRSTKLEDSAMYFCASEGGNTIYFGEGSWLTVV.

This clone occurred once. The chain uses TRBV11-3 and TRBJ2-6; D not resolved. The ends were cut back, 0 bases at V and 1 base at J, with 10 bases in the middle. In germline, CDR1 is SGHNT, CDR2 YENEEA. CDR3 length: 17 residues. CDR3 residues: CASSLDRSTSGANVLTF. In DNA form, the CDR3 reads TGTGCCAGCAGCTTAGACAGATCCACATCTGGGGCCAACGTCCTGACTTTC.

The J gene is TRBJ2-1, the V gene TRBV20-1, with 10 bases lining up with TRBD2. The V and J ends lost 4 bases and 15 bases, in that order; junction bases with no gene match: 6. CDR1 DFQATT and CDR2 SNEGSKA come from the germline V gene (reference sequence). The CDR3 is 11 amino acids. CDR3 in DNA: TGCAGTGCTAAAGCGGGAGGGTATCCGTTCTTC. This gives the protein CSAKAGGYPFF.

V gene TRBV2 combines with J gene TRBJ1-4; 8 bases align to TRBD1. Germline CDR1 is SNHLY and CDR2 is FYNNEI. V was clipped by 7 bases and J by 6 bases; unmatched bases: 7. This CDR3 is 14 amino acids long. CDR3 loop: CASTRQGMDEKLFF. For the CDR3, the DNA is TGTGCCAGCACCCGACAGGGGATGGATGAAAAACTGTTTTTT.

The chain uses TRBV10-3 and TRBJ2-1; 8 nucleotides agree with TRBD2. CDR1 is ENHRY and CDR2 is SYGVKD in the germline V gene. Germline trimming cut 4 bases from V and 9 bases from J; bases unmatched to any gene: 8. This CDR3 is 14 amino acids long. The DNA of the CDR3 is TGTGCCATCAGTGGTTCGGGAGGGCCGGGTGAGCAGTTCTTC. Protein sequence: CAISGSGGPGEQFF.

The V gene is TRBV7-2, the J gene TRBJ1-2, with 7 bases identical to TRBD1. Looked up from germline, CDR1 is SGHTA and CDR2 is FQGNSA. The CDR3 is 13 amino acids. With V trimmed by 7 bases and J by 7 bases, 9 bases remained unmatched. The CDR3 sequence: CASMPTGYRGYTF. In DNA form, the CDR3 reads TGTGCCAGCATGCCGACAGGGTATCGTGGCTACACCTTC.

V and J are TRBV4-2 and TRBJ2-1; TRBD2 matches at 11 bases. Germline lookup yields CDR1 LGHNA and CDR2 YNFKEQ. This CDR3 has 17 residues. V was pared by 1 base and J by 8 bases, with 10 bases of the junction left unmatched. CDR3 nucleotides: TGTGCCAGCAGCCAAGGCTCCCTTAGCGGGAGGGGCGATGAGCAGTTCTTC. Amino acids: CASSQGSLSGRGDEQFF.

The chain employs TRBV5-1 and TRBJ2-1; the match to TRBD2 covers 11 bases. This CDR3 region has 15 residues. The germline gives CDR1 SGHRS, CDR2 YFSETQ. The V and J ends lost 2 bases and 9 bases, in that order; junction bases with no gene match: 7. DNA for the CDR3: TGCGCCAGCAGCTTTTCAACTAGCGGGAGTGGTGAGCAGTTCTTC. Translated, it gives CASSFSTSGSGEQFF. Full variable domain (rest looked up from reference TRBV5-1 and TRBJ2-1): KAGVTQTPRYLIKTRGQQVTLSCSPISGHRSVSWYQQTPGQGLQFLFEYFSETQRNKGNFPGRFSGRQFSNSRSEMNVSTLELGDSALYLCASSFSTSGSGEQFFGPGTRLTVL.

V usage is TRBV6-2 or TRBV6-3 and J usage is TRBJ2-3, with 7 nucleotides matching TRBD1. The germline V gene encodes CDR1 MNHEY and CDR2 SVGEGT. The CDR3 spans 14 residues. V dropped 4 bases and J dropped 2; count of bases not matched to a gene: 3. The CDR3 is CASSSDRATDTQYF. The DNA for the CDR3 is TGTGCCAGCAGTTCAGACAGGGCCACAGATACGCAGTATTTT.

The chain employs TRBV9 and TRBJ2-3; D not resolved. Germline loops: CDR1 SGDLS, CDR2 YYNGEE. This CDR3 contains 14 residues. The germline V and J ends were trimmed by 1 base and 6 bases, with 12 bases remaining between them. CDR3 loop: CASSVIPHLDTQYF. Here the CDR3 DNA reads TGTGCCAGCAGCGTAATCCCACATTTGGATACGCAGTATTTT.

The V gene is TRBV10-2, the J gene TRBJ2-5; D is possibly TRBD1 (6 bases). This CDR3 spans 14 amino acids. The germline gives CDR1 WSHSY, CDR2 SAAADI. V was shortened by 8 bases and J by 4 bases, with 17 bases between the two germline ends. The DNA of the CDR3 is TGCGCCAGCGCCGGGACATATCCATCAGAGACCCAGTACTTC. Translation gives CASAGTYPSETQYF.

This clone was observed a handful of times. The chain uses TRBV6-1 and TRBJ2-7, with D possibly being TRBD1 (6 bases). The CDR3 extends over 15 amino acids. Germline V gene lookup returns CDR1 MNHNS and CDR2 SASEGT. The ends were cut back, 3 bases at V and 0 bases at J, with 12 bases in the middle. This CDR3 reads CASSENDRISYEQYF. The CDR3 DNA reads TGTGCCAGCAGTGAGAATGACAGGATCTCCTACGAGCAGTACTTC.

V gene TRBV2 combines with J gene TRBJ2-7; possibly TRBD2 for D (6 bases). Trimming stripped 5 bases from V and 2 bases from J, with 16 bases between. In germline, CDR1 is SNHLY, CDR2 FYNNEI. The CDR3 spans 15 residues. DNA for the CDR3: TGTGCCAGCAGTCCCCGGGACTTCCTTGCCTACGAGCAGTACTTC. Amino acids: CASSPRDFLAYEQYF.

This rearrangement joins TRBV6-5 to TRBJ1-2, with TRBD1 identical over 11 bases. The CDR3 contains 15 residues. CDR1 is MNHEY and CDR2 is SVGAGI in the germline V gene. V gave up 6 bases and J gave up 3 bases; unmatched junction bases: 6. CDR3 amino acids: CASRPGQGADYGYTF. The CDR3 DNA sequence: TGTGCCAGCAGACCTGGACAGGGGGCAGACTATGGCTACACCTTC.